What follows are 21 T cell receptor beta chains derived from one specimen sequenced in a study of T cells in Graves' hyperthyroidism and ophthalmopathy. The investigators amplified TCR beta CDR3 regions from RNA transcripts. Primed by the HTBI set, a first-round RT-PCR was run on the TCR CDR3. TCRdb re-called the multiplex PCR reads with MiXCR, one entry per CDR3 protein. The data contain about 610,000 distinct CDR3 sequences, about a sixth of them singletons. Material: blood. The receptors shown here come from a woman aged 40 to 55 with Graves' ophthalmopathy.

This chain connects TRBV28 to TRBJ1-4, with unresolved D. Looked up from germline, CDR1 is MDHEN and CDR2 is SYDVKM. Trimming shortened V by 5 bases and J by 4 bases, and 8 bases separated the two germline ends. The CDR3 covers 13 residues. The DNA of the CDR3 is TGTGCCAGCAGTGAGAATTATAATGAAAAACTGTTTTTT. Amino acids: CASSENYNEKLFF.

This clonotype was found many times. The V gene is TRBV3-1, the J gene TRBJ1-1; no firm D call. The CDR3 consists of 16 residues. V was pared by 4 bases and J by 2 bases, with 17 bases between. Germline loops: CDR1 LGHDT, CDR2 YNNKEL (reference sequence). The CDR3 spells CASSPSAWGDNTEAFF. In nucleotides, the CDR3 is TGTGCCAGCAGCCCCTCAGCGTGGGGAGATAACACTGAAGCTTTCTTT.

This clonotype has at least ten counts. V gene TRBV12-3 or TRBV12-4 combines with J gene TRBJ2-1, with 8 bases matching TRBD2. The CDR3 contains 14 residues. The J segment lost 5 bases and the V segment lost 7 bases, leaving 7 bases of the junction unmatched. CDR3 loop: CASNPGLGDNEQFF. CDR3 DNA: TGTGCCAGCAATCCGGGACTAGGGGACAATGAGCAGTTCTTC.

On this clonotype itself: One base away lies a much larger clone, so this may be a sequencing read error. This CDR3 reads CACSPSDTYGYTF. In DNA, the CDR3 is TGTGCCTGCAGTCCCTCTGACACGTATGGCTACACCTTC. The chain carries TRBV12-3 or TRBV12-4 and TRBJ1-2; D is unclear. The CDR3 covers 13 residues.

This clonotype appeared many times. V and J are TRBV20-1 and TRBJ2-3, with 7 bases aligning to TRBD1. The CDR3 covers 13 residues. J was trimmed by 5 bases and V by 5 bases; bases with no gene match: 7. From germline, CDR1 is DFQATT and CDR2 SNEGSKA (reference sequence). CDR3 loop: CSAGQARGDTQYF. The CDR3 region has the DNA TGCAGTGCTGGACAGGCCCGCGGAGATACGCAGTATTTT.

The chain employs TRBV19 and TRBJ2-7, with a possible D match to TRBD1 (5 bases). Trimming took 6 bases from V and 3 from J, leaving 15 bases between them. Germline CDR1 reads LNHDA; CDR2 reads SQIVND (reference sequence). This CDR3 spans 14 amino acids. For the CDR3, the DNA is TGTGCCAGTAGACCCGAGACAGCCCTCTACGAGCAGTACTTC. It translates to CASRPETALYEQYF.

This clonotype has just a few counts. The chain employs TRBV20-1 and TRBJ2-2; D is perhaps TRBD1 (6 bases). This CDR3 is 16 amino acids long. Per germline, CDR1 DFQATT and CDR2 SNEGSKA (reference sequence). Trimming removed 2 bases at V and 2 bases at J, with 15 bases between. CDR3 bases: TGCAGTGCTAGACGAACCGGGACACCTAACACCGGGGAGCTGTTTTTT. Translated, it gives CSARRTGTPNTGELFF.

The chain has TRBV6-8 and TRBJ2-2; 7 bases agree with TRBD2. The trim removed 4 bases at V and 7 bases at J, leaving 6 bases unmatched. The CDR3 extends over 14 amino acids. Germline CDR1 reads MNHGY; CDR2 reads SAAAGT. Here the CDR3 DNA reads TGTGCCAGCAGTTTGGCGGGGGTTGACGGGGAGCTGTTTTTT. Its protein is CASSLAGVDGELFF.

This clonotype was detected many times. This chain joins TRBV18 and TRBJ2-1; possible D gene TRBD1, 6 bases. Germline V lookup: CDR1 KGHSH, CDR2 LQKENI. Trimming shortened V by 3 bases and J by 3 bases, and 9 bases separated the two germline ends. This CDR3 is 14 amino acids long. This CDR3 is CASSPMDSYNEQFF. Written as DNA, the CDR3 is TGTGCCAGCTCACCTATGGACAGCTACAATGAGCAGTTCTTC.

This clonotype was seen a few times. The J gene is TRBJ2-5, the V gene TRBV10-1; possible D gene TRBD1, 5 bases. CDR1 WNHNN and CDR2 SYGVQD come from the germline V gene (reference sequence). The CDR3 extends over 15 amino acids. V lost 0 bases, J lost 1 base, and 9 bases lay in between. CDR3 coding DNA: TGCGCCAGCAGTGAGTCGGCAGGGATCCAAGAGACCCAGTACTTC. Encoded protein: CASSESAGIQETQYF.

This clonotype was observed a handful of times. The V call is TRBV18, the J call TRBJ2-1, with D hard to call. The V gene's germline CDR1 is KGHSH and CDR2 LQKENI. The CDR3 has 14 amino acids. Trimming took 1 base from V and 9 from J, leaving 13 bases between them. DNA of the CDR3: TGTGCCAGCTCACCACAGAAACAGAACGCTGAGCAGTTCTTC. This codes for CASSPQKQNAEQFF.

The chain carries TRBV7-9 and TRBJ2-1; the D is unclear. V was clipped by 2 bases and J by 8 bases, with 13 bases between them. Germline V lookup: CDR1 SEHNR, CDR2 FQNEAQ (reference sequence). The CDR3 length is 14 residues. The chain's CDR3 is CASSLLRTWDEQFF. CDR3 in DNA: TGTGCCAGCAGCTTACTCCGTACTTGGGATGAGCAGTTCTTC. The full variable domain, rest sourced from reference TRBV7-9 and TRBJ2-1, is DTGVSQNPRHKITKRGQNVTFRCDPISEHNRLYWYRQTLGQGPEFLTYFQNEAQLEKSRLLSDRFSAERPKGSFSTLEIQRTEQGDSAMYLCASSLLRTWDEQFFGPGTRLTVL.

This chain links TRBV19 with TRBJ2-1; D unresolved. The V gene lost 2 bases and the J gene lost 2 bases, with 22 bases spanning the gap. The germline V gene has CDR1 LNHDA and CDR2 SQIVND (reference sequence). The CDR3 consists of 19 residues. CDR3: CASSIPSSGSLPTYNEQFF. CDR3 nucleotides: TGTGCCAGTAGTATACCCTCGTCGGGCAGCCTTCCTACCTACAATGAGCAGTTCTTC.

The chain joins TRBV7-9 to TRBJ2-7; D might be TRBD2 (5 bases). The length of the CDR3 is 14 residues. The germline gives CDR1 SEHNR, CDR2 FQNEAQ (reference sequence). Deletions cut 3 bases from V and 5 bases from J, with 14 bases between. Written as DNA, the CDR3 is TGTGCCAGCAGCTTTTATACTAGGCCGGACGAGCAGTACTTC. Translation gives CASSFYTRPDEQYF. Based on the CDR3 plus reference TRBV7-9 and TRBJ2-7, the full variable domain is DTGVSQNPRHKITKRGQNVTFRCDPISEHNRLYWYRQTLGQGPEFLTYFQNEAQLEKSRLLSDRFSAERPKGSFSTLEIQRTEQGDSAMYLCASSFYTRPDEQYFGPGTRLTVT.

About this clonotype itself: This may be a read error: a much more frequent sequence differs by one nucleotide. The chain carries TRBV19 and TRBJ2-5; unclear D gene. The CDR3 has 13 amino acids. The germline gives CDR1 LNHDA, CDR2 SQIVND (reference sequence). Here the CDR3 reads CASSIRAQETRYF. The CDR3 nucleotides are TGTGCCAGTAGTATACGGGCCCAAGAGACCCGGTACTTC.

This clonotype came up a few times. J is TRBJ2-1 and V is TRBV3-1; 9 bases map to TRBD2. The V gene's germline CDR1 is LGHDT and CDR2 YNNKEL (reference sequence). V trimming: 2 bases; J trimming: 8 bases; junction bases outside the gene matches: 4. The CDR3 extends over 14 amino acids. CDR3 DNA sequence: TGTGCCAGCAGCCAACTTAGCGGGAGTTATGAGCAGTTCTTC. It codes for CASSQLSGSYEQFF.

This clonotype was detected many times. V is TRBV12-3 or TRBV12-4 and J is TRBJ2-2; D not resolved. The CDR3 totals 13 residues. V dropped 5 bases and J dropped 6 bases, with 10 bases sitting between them. CDR3 in amino acids: CASSDAHSGELFF. The CDR3 nucleotides are TGTGCCAGCAGTGACGCGCACTCCGGGGAGCTGTTTTTT.

This clonotype has a count of ten or more. V and J are TRBV20-1 and TRBJ2-1; TRBD1 agrees at 7 bases. CDR1 and CDR2 (germline): DFQATT, SNEGSKA (reference sequence). J lost 4 bases, V lost 7 bases, and 4 bases had no gene match. The CDR3 runs 12 residues. This chain's CDR3 is CSERDRYNEQFF. CDR3 nucleotide sequence: TGCAGTGAAAGGGACAGATACAATGAGCAGTTCTTC.

This clonotype was seen ten or more times. This sequence joins TRBV3-1 and TRBJ1-3; D is ambiguous. Trimming took off 1 base at V and 2 bases at J, with 9 bases between the two ends. The CDR3 is 15 amino acids. Germline-derived CDR1 and CDR2 are LGHDT and YNNKEL (reference sequence). The CDR3 DNA reads as TGTGCCAGCAGCCAAGGGTCCGTCGCTGGAAACACCATATATTTT. It is translated as CASSQGSVAGNTIYF.

This clonotype was picked up a small number of times. V gene TRBV18 combines with J gene TRBJ2-1; 9 bases fit TRBD1. The V and J ends lost 8 bases and 10 bases, in that order; junction bases with no gene match: 6. This CDR3 comprises 12 residues. Germline V CDR1 and CDR2: KGHSH, LQKENI. The CDR3 sequence is CASGGTGNEQFF. The DNA for the CDR3 is TGTGCCAGCGGCGGGACAGGGAACGAGCAGTTCTTC.

This clonotype was seen ten or more times. The chain links TRBV11-2 to TRBJ1-2; D may be TRBD1 (5 bases). This CDR3 has 13 amino acids. Per germline, CDR1 SGHAT and CDR2 FQNNGV. With 3 bases removed from V and 7 bases from J, the gap between germline ends came to 12 bases. CDR3 protein: CASSFGRAVGYTF. The CDR3 DNA sequence: TGTGCCAGCAGCTTCGGCAGGGCGGTTGGCTACACCTTC.